The T cell receptor beta chain under discussion was sequenced for a study of blood T cell repertoires in COVID-19. The overall study: Acute and convalescent COVID-19 samples came from the United States, Italy and Spain.

Clones were read by immunoSEQ multiplex PCR, and TCRdb kept only the in-frame ones, dropping some. The table lists tens of thousands of clones, approximately 83% of them singletons. This clone was detected once. V was pared by 2 bases and J by 4 bases, with 9 bases of the junction left unmatched. The CDR3 totals 16 residues. Germline CDR1 SGHNT, CDR2 YYREEE (reference sequence). The chain combines TRBV5-4 with TRBJ2-1; 7 nucleotides line up with TRBD2. Sample: peripheral blood. The clonotype originates from a man aged 50 or older with COVID-19, enrolled during active disease. DNA of the CDR3: TGTGCCAGCAGCTTTCCCAGGTCCGGGAGGTACAATGAGCAGTTCTTC. This translates into CASSFPRSGRYNEQFF.